A single sample gave rise to the 24 T cell receptor beta chains below, sequenced in a study of OX40 agonist ivuxolimab in advanced cancers. Some clones are missing from TCRdb's copy, which holds only in-frame ones; the method was immunoSEQ multiplex PCR. The table records 70,000 or so clones, about 93% of them present only once. Sequencing was performed on CD4+ or CD8+ T cells sorted from blood, taken in a trial of the OX40 agonist ivuxolimab. These receptors were obtained from an adult with an advanced solid tumor such as melanoma, head and neck, liver or kidney cancer.

The CDR3 bases are TGTGCCAGCAGTGACCAGAGACAGCCCCAGCATTTT. Translation: CASSDQRQPQHF. The chain is built from TRBV6-1 and TRBJ1-5; no clear D. This CDR3 is 12 amino acids long. Germline V gene data show CDR1 as MNHNS and CDR2 as SASEGT. Trimming took off 3 bases at V and 7 bases at J, with 7 bases between the two ends.

The chain couples TRBV11-1 to TRBJ2-7, with 10 positions matching TRBD1. CDR1 and CDR2 from the germline V gene are SGHAT and FQDESV (reference sequence). J gave up 2 bases and V 0 bases, and 1 base lay outside the gene matches. This CDR3 has 15 amino acids. CDR3: CASSLAGQGAYEQYF. CDR3 in DNA: TGTGCCAGCAGCTTAGCTGGACAGGGGGCCTACGAGCAGTACTTC. Full variable domain (outside the CDR3, taken from reference TRBV11-1 and TRBJ2-7): EAEVAQSPRYKITEKSQAVAFWCDPISGHATLYWYRQILGQGPELLVQFQDESVVDDSQLPKDRFSAERLKGVDSTLKIQPAELGDSAMYLCASSLAGQGAYEQYFGPGTRLTVT.

The V and J genes are TRBV7-3 and TRBJ2-2; the match to TRBD2 covers 7 bases. Germline V lookup: CDR1 SGHTA, CDR2 FQGTGA. V was pared by 1 base and J by 2 bases, with 7 bases of the junction left unmatched. This CDR3 spans 17 amino acids. CDR3 DNA sequence: TGTGCCAGCAGCTTAAGTGGGGCTAGCGGAAACACCGGGGAGCTGTTTTTT. Translation: CASSLSGASGNTGELFF.

The chain is built from TRBV4-2 and TRBJ2-5, with D possibly matching TRBD2 (5 bases). The CDR3 spans 15 residues. Germline V lookup: CDR1 LGHNA, CDR2 YNFKEQ. V lost 2 bases and J 1 base, leaving 11 bases between the germline ends. The CDR3 nucleotides read TGTGCCAGCAGCCAACAAGCGGCGCGCCAAGAGACCCAGTACTTC. This encodes CASSQQAARQETQYF.

There are a few counts of this clone. V and J are TRBV7-9 and TRBJ1-1; D is possibly TRBD1 (5 bases). Germline lookup yields CDR1 SEHNR and CDR2 FQNEAQ (reference sequence). CDR3 size: 13 residues. Trimming removed 3 bases at V and 5 bases at J, with 10 bases between. The CDR3 nucleotides read TGTGCCAGCAGCTTTGGGACTGGAACTGAAGCTTTCTTT. Amino acid sequence: CASSFGTGTEAFF. Full variable domain (rest looked up from reference TRBV7-9 and TRBJ1-1): DTGVSQNPRHKITKRGQNVTFRCDPISEHNRLYWYRQTLGQGPEFLTYFQNEAQLEKSRLLSDRFSAERPKGSFSTLEIQRTEQGDSAMYLCASSFGTGTEAFFGQGTRLTVV.

The chain employs TRBV6-5 and TRBJ1-2; 10 bases align to TRBD1. CDR1 MNHEY and CDR2 SVGAGI come from the germline V gene. The CDR3 consists of 13 residues. J gave up 8 bases and V 7 bases, and 7 bases lay outside the gene matches. CDR3 sequence reads: CASTLGTGEGYTF. DNA of the CDR3: TGTGCCAGCACCCTAGGGACAGGGGAAGGCTACACCTTC.

On this clone: This same CDR3 is encoded by further DNA sequences in the sample. This chain links TRBV18 with TRBJ2-5; no reliable D call. Trimming pared 4 bases from V and 0 bases from J, leaving 3 bases between. Germline V CDR1 and CDR2: KGHSH, LQKENI. This CDR3 is 12 amino acids long. The CDR3 DNA reads as TGTGCCAGCTCACGGGACCAAGAGACCCAGTACTTC. It translates to CASSRDQETQYF.

The CDR3 spells CASSISTSTDTQYF. Written as DNA, the CDR3 is TGTGCCAGTAGTATATCTACTAGCACAGATACGCAGTATTTT. The chain is built from TRBV19 and TRBJ2-3, with D uncertain. Trimming removed 2 bases at V and 0 bases at J, with 6 bases between. The CDR3 length is 14 residues. The germline CDR1 and CDR2 sequences are LNHDA and SQIVND (reference sequence).

This chain joins TRBV5-1 and TRBJ2-1; D may be TRBD2 (5 bases). Germline CDR1 SGHRS, CDR2 YFSETQ. The CDR3 extends over 14 amino acids. The V and J ends lost 4 bases and 12 bases respectively, with 20 bases between them. DNA for the CDR3: TGCGCCAGCAGCCCCCGGGCCCAGCCTGAGGGGCAGTTCTTC. It translates to CASSPRAQPEGQFF.

This CDR3 reads CAWHSGRGSYEQYF. CDR3 DNA sequence: TGTGCCTGGCACAGCGGGAGAGGTTCCTACGAGCAGTACTTC. The chain recombines TRBV30 with TRBJ2-7; 8 bases line up with TRBD2. V lost 5 bases, J lost 1 base, and 7 bases stayed unmatched. The CDR3 is 14 residues long. Germline V gives CDR1 GTSNPN, CDR2 SVGIG (reference sequence).

The chain joins TRBV30 to TRBJ2-6; D may be TRBD2 (5 bases). The CDR3 contains 19 residues. Germline CDR1 is GTSNPN and CDR2 is SVGIG (reference sequence). Trimming cost V 1 base and J 2 bases, with 21 bases left between them. CDR3 residues: CAWSGRRGIALAGANVLTF. For the CDR3, the DNA is TGTGCCTGGAGTGGCCGACGGGGAATAGCCCTAGCTGGGGCCAACGTCCTGACTTTC.

The V and J genes are TRBV5-6 and TRBJ2-1; 7 nucleotides agree with TRBD2. The trim removed 4 bases at V and 0 bases at J, leaving 7 bases unmatched. Per germline, CDR1 SGHDT and CDR2 YYEEEE. The CDR3 is 16 amino acids. CDR3 sequence: CASSLRTGGSYNEQFF. The CDR3 DNA reads as TGTGCCAGCAGCCTCCGGACGGGGGGCTCCTACAATGAGCAGTTCTTC.

The rearrangement links TRBV19 to TRBJ2-1; 8 nucleotides agree with TRBD2. V lost 5 bases to trimming and J lost 2 bases; unmatched junction nucleotides: 2. This CDR3 comprises 14 residues. Germline CDR1 and CDR2: LNHDA and SQIVND (reference sequence). The CDR3 DNA is TGTGCCAGTAGTTTGGGACTAGCCTACAATGAGCAGTTCTTC. Translation gives CASSLGLAYNEQFF. Full variable domain (missing parts from reference TRBV19 and TRBJ2-1): DGGITQSPKYLFRKEGQNVTLSCEQNLNHDAMYWYRQDPGQGLRLIYYSQIVNDFQKGDIAEGYSVSREKKESFPLTVTSAQKNPTAFYLCASSLGLAYNEQFFGPGTRLTVL.

V is TRBV14 and J is TRBJ2-7; TRBD1 agrees at 8 bases. The CDR3 length is 17 residues. V lost 0 bases, J lost 1 base, and 8 bases stayed unmatched. Germline V gene data show CDR1 as SGHDN and CDR2 as FVKESK. This CDR3 is CASSQESGDRLSYEQYF. CDR3 DNA sequence: TGTGCCAGCAGCCAAGAGTCCGGGGACAGGTTGTCCTACGAGCAGTACTTC.

The gene calls are TRBV30 and TRBJ1-5, with a possible D match to TRBD1 (5 bases). This CDR3 has 13 amino acids. From germline, CDR1 is GTSNPN and CDR2 SVGIG (reference sequence). V lost 5 bases and J 5 bases, leaving 13 bases between the germline ends. DNA for the CDR3: TGTGCCTGGGGACATAGGGGCGATCAGCCCCAGCATTTT. Translation gives CAWGHRGDQPQHF.

This rearrangement joins TRBV19 to TRBJ2-7; no firm D call. The V gene's germline CDR1 is LNHDA and CDR2 SQIVND (reference sequence). Trimming took 1 base from V and 2 from J, leaving 9 bases between them. The CDR3 contains 14 residues. The CDR3 spells CASSIGERAYEQYF. Written as DNA, the CDR3 is TGTGCCAGTAGTATAGGAGAACGGGCCTACGAGCAGTACTTC.

The V gene is TRBV5-4, the J gene TRBJ2-7; D not certain. Germline V gene sequence: CDR1 SGHNT, CDR2 YYREEE (reference sequence). With 0 bases removed from V and 4 bases from J, the gap between germline ends came to 2 bases. The CDR3 runs 11 residues. The CDR3 nucleotides are TGTGCCAGCAGCTTGGGTTACGAGCAGTACTTC. Amino acids: CASSLGYEQYF.

The CDR3 bases are TGTGCCAGCTCGACCGAGGGACAGAACTATGGCTACACCTTC. Its translation: CASSTEGQNYGYTF. The J gene is TRBJ1-2, the V gene TRBV18; TRBD1 aligns across 7 bases. Germline V gene sequence: CDR1 KGHSH, CDR2 LQKENI. CDR3 length: 14 residues. The trim removed 6 bases at V and 2 bases at J, leaving 6 bases unmatched.

J is TRBJ2-7 and V is TRBV6-5; D is perhaps TRBD1 or TRBD2 (5 bases each). In germline, CDR1 is MNHEY, CDR2 SVGAGI. Trimming cost V 5 bases and J 7 bases, with 9 bases left between them. The CDR3 consists of 11 residues. Written as DNA, the CDR3 is TGTGCCAGCAGTGGGTGGGGGGAGCAGTACTTC. Translating it yields CASSGWGEQYF.

The chain couples TRBV11-3 to TRBJ2-2; unclear D gene. The V end lost 5 bases, the J end lost 5 bases, and 6 bases lay between the germline ends. CDR1 and CDR2 from the germline V gene are SGHNT and YENEEA. The CDR3 runs 12 residues. The CDR3 sequence: CASSLETGELFF. In DNA, the CDR3 is TGTGCCAGCAGCCTTGAAACCGGGGAGCTGTTTTTT.

V and J are TRBV7-3 and TRBJ2-3; D possibly corresponds to TRBD2 (6 bases). The CDR3 loop spans 13 amino acids. Germline V CDR1 and CDR2: SGHTA, FQGTGA. V lost 6 bases, J lost 4 bases, and 11 bases lay in between. CDR3 residues: CASRLRDSDTQYF. The CDR3 nucleotides read TGTGCCAGCAGATTGCGGGACTCAGATACGCAGTATTTT.

The chain links TRBV7-2 to TRBJ2-3; D is ambiguous. V dropped 2 bases and J dropped 5 bases, with 14 bases sitting between them. Germline V gene lookup returns CDR1 SGHTA and CDR2 FQGNSA. This CDR3 comprises 15 residues. The CDR3 here is CASSLRPDALDTQYF. The CDR3 nucleotides are TGTGCCAGCAGCTTAAGACCGGACGCGTTAGATACGCAGTATTTT. Full variable domain (missing parts from reference TRBV7-2 and TRBJ2-3): GAGVSQSPSNKVTEKGKDVELRCDPISGHTALYWYRQSLGQGLEFLIYFQGNSAPDKSGLPSDRFSAERTGGSVSTLTIQRTQQEDSAVYLCASSLRPDALDTQYFGPGTRLTVL.

The chain carries TRBV28 and TRBJ2-2; 8 nucleotides agree with TRBD2. This CDR3 comprises 15 residues. Germline lookup yields CDR1 MDHEN and CDR2 SYDVKM. V was clipped by 2 bases and J by 4 bases; unmatched bases: 3. The CDR3 region has the DNA TGTGCCAGCAGTTTAAGCGGGAGTCGCACCGGGGAGCTGTTTTTT. This sequence encodes CASSLSGSRTGELFF.

This sequence joins TRBV6-1 and TRBJ2-7; the D gene is possibly TRBD1 (7 bases). The CDR3 extends over 14 amino acids. Trimming removed 7 bases at V and 3 bases at J, with 16 bases between. Germline CDR1 is MNHNS and CDR2 is SASEGT. The CDR3 DNA sequence: TGTGCCAGCAACGGGGGACAGTGGGGCTACGAGCAGTACTTC. Its translation: CASNGGQWGYEQYF.